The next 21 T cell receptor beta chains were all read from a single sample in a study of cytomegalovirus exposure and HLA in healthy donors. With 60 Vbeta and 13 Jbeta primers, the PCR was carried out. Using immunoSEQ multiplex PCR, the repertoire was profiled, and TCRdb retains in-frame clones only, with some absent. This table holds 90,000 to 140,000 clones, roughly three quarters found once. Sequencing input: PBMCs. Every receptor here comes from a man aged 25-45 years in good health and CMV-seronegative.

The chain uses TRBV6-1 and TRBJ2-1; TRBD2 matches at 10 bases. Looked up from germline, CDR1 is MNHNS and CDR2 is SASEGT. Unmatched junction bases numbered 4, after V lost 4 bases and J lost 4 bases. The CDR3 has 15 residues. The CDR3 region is CASSGGLAEYNEQFF. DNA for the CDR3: TGTGCCAGCAGTGGAGGACTAGCGGAATACAATGAGCAGTTCTTC.

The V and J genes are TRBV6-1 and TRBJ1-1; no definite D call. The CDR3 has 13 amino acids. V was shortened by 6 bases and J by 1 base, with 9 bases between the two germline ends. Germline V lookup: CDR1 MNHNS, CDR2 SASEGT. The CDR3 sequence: CASSLEGNTEAFF. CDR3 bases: TGTGCCAGCAGCCTTGAGGGGAACACTGAAGCTTTCTTT.

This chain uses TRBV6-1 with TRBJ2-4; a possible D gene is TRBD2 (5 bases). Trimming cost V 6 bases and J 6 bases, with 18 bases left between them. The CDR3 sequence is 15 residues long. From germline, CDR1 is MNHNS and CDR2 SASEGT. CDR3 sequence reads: CASRTGPGVVNIQYF. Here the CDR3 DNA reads TGTGCCAGCAGGACCGGGCCCGGGGTGGTAAACATTCAGTACTTC.

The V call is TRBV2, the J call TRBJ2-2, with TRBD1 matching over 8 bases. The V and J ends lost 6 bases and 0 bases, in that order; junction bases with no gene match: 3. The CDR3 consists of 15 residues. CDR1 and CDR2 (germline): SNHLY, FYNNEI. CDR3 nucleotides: TGTGCCAGCAGCGGACAGGGATCGAACACCGGGGAGCTGTTTTTT. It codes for CASSGQGSNTGELFF.

This chain's CDR3 is CASSLTGTVGAETQYF. The CDR3 DNA reads TGTGCCAGCAGCTTGACCGGGACAGTTGGAGCGGAGACCCAGTACTTC. The chain has TRBV9 and TRBJ2-5; 7 bases map to TRBD1. The V gene end was trimmed by 4 bases and the J gene end by 5 bases; junction bases not matched to a gene: 14. The CDR3 is made up of 16 amino acids. Germline CDR1 reads SGDLS; CDR2 reads YYNGEE.

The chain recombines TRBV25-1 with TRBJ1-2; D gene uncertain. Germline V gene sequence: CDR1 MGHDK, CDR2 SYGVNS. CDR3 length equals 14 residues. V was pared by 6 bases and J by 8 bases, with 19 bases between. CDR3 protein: CASSPYPGLSGYTF. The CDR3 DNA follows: TGTGCCAGCAGCCCATACCCGGGGTTGAGCGGCTACACCTTC.

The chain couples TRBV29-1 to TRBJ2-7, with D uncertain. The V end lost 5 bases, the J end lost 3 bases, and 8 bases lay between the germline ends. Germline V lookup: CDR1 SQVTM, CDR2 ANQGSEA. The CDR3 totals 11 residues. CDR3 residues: CSVYHGYEQYF. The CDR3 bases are TGCAGCGTTTATCACGGCTACGAGCAGTACTTC.

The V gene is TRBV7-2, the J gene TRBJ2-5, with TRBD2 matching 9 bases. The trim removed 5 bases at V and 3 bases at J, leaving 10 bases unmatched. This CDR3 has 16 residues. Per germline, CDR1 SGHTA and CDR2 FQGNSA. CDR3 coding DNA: TGTGCCAGCAGCCCCACACTTAGCGGGAGTAAAGAGACCCAGTACTTC. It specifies CASSPTLSGSKETQYF.

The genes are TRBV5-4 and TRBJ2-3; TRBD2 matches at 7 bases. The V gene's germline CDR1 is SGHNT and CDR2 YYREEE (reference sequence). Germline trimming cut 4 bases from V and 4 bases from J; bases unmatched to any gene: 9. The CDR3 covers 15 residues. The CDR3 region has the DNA TGTGCCAGCAGCACCAAGCTAGCGGTGGCAGATACGCAGTATTTT. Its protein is CASSTKLAVADTQYF. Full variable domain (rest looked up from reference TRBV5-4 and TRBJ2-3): ETGVTQSPTHLIKTRGQQVTLRCSSQSGHNTVSWYQQALGQGPQFIFQYYREEENGRGNFPPRFSGLQFPNYSSELNVNALELDDSALYLCASSTKLAVADTQYFGPGTRLTVL.

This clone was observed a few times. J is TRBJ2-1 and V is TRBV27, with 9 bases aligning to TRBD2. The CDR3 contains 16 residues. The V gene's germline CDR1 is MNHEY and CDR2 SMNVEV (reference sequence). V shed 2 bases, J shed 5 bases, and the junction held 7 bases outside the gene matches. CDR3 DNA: TGTGCCAGCAGTTTACCCCCAGCGGGAGGCAACAATGAGCAGTTCTTC. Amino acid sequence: CASSLPPAGGNNEQFF.

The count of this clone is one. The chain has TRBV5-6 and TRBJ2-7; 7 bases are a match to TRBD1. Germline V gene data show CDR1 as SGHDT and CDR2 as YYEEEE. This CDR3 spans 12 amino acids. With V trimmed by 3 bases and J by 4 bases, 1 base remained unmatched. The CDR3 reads CASSWDRYEQYF. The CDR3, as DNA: TGTGCCAGCAGCTGGGACAGATACGAGCAGTACTTC.

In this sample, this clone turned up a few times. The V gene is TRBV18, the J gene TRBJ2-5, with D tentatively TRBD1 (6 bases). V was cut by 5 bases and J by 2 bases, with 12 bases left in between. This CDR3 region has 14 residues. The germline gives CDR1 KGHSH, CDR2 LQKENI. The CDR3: CASSRGGSQETQYF. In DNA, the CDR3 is TGTGCCAGCTCAAGAGGGGGATCGCAAGAGACCCAGTACTTC.

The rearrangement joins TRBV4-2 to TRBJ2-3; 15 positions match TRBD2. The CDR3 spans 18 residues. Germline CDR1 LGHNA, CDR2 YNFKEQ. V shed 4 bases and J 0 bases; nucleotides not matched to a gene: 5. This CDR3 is CASSLRTSGRGSTDTQYF. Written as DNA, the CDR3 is TGTGCCAGCAGCCTAAGGACTAGCGGGAGGGGAAGCACAGATACGCAGTATTTT.

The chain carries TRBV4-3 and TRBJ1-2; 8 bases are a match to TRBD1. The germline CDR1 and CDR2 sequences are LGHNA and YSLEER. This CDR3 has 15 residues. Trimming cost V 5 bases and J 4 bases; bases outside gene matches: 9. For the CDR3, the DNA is TGCGCCAGCAGCGAGACAGGGGTGAGGGGCTATGGCTACACCTTC. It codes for CASSETGVRGYGYTF.

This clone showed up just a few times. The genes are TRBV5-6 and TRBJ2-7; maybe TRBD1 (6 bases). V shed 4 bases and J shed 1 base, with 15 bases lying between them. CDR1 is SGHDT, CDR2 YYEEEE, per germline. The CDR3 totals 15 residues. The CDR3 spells CASSTQGYMSYEQYF. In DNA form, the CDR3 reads TGTGCCAGCAGCACTCAGGGGTACATGTCCTACGAGCAGTACTTC.

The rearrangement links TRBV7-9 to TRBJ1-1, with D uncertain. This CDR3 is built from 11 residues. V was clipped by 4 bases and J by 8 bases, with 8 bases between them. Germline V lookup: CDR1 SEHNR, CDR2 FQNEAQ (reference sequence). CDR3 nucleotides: TGTGCCAGCAGCTCTGAGTTGGAAGCTTTCTTT. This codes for CASSSELEAFF. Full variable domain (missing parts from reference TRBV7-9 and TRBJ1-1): DTGVSQNPRHKITKRGQNVTFRCDPISEHNRLYWYRQTLGQGPEFLTYFQNEAQLEKSRLLSDRFSAERPKGSFSTLEIQRTEQGDSAMYLCASSSELEAFFGQGTRLTVV.

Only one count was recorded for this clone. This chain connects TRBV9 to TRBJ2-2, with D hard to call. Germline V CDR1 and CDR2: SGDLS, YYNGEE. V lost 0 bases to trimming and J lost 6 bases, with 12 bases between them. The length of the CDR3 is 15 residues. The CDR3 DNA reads TGTGCCAGCAGCGTAGGGCCTCAACGGGCCGGGGAGCTGTTTTTT. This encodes CASSVGPQRAGELFF.

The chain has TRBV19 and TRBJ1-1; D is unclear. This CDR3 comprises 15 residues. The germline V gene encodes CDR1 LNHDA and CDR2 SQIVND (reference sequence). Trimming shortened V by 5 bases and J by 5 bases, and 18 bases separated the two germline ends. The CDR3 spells CASSADIGRYTEAFF. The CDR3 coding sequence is TGTGCCAGTAGTGCCGACATAGGGAGGTATACTGAAGCTTTCTTT.

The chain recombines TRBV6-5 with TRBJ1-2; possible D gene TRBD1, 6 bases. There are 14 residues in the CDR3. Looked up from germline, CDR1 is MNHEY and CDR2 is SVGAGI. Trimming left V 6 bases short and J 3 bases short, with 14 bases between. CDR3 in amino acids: CASRRLDRDYGYTF. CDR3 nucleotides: TGTGCCAGCAGGCGGCTGGACAGAGACTATGGCTACACCTTC.

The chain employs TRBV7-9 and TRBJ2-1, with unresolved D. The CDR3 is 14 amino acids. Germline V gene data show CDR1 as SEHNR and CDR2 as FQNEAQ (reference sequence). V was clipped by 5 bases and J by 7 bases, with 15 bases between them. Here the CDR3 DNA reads TGTGCCAGCAGCCCGCTGCTCAGTGTTAATGAGCAGTTCTTC. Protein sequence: CASSPLLSVNEQFF.

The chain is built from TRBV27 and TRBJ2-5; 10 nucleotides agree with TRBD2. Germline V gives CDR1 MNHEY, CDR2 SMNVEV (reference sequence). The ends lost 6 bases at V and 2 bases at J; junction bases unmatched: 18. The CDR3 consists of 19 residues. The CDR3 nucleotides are TGTGCCAGCAGCCGGAGGGGGGCTAGCGGGAGAGTACCGCAAGAGACCCAGTACTTC. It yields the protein CASSRRGASGRVPQETQYF.